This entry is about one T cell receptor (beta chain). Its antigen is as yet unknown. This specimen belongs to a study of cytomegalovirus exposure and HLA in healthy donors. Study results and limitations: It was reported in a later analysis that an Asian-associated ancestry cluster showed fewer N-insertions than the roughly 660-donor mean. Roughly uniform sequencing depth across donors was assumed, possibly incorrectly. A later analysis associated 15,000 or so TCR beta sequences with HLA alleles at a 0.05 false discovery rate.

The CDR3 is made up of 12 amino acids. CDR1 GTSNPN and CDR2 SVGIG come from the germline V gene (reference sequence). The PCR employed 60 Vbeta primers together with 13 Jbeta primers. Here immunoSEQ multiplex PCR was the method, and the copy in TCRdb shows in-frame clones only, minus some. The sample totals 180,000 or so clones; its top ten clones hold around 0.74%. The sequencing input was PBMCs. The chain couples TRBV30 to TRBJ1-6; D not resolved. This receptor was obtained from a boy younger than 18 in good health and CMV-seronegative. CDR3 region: CASTLGVSPLHF. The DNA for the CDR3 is TGTGCTTCAACCCTCGGGGTTTCACCCCTCCACTTT.